The clone carrying this T cell receptor beta chain is a singleton in its sample. Antigen: not known. This entry is derived from a study of STAT5B mutations in CD4+ large granular lymphocyte leukemia. Notes on the study in general: Less than 30% of private leukemic clonotypes occurred rarely in other patients' non-leukemic repertoires. The CD4+ versus CD8+ T-LGLL clonality difference may reflect limited sample size.

The survey-level immunoSEQ assay was used. Some clones are missing from TCRdb's copy, which holds only in-frame ones; the method was immunoSEQ multiplex PCR. The repertoire has about 22,000 clones, about four fifths of them found once; the top ten carry under 10%. This CDR3 has 14 amino acids. Per germline, CDR1 SGHTA and CDR2 FQGNSA. The junction had 4 bases not matched to a gene; V was cut back by 5 bases and J by 3 bases. This TCR was sampled from a human donor in good health. The source material was CD4+ T cells from blood buffy coats. The V and J genes are TRBV7-2 and TRBJ2-5; 9 bases line up with TRBD2. The CDR3 here is CASSRTSAEETQYF. CDR3 DNA: TGTGCCAGCAGCCGGACTAGCGCCGAAGAGACCCAGTACTTC.